Following are 17 T cell receptor beta chains from one sample sequenced in a study of cytomegalovirus exposure and HLA in healthy donors. 60 Vbeta and 13 Jbeta primers were used in PCR. The method was immunoSEQ multiplex PCR; TCRdb's version includes in-frame clones alone and lacks a portion of them. Recorded for this sample: 70,000 to 100,000 clones. Sequencing input: PBMCs. These receptor sequences come from a girl between 10 and 17 years old in good health and CMV-seropositive.

The CDR3 coding sequence is TGTGCCAGCAGTTACGAAGGGGGCCGCGGGGAGACCCAGTACTTC. Its protein product is CASSYEGGRGETQYF. The chain carries TRBV6-5 and TRBJ2-5; TRBD1 matches 7 bases. V lost 2 bases to trimming and J lost 5 bases; unmatched junction nucleotides: 8. This CDR3 is built from 15 residues. Germline V gene lookup returns CDR1 MNHEY and CDR2 SVGAGI.

This sequence joins TRBV7-9 and TRBJ2-7, with 8 bases that match TRBD2. Germline lookup yields CDR1 SEHNR and CDR2 FQNEAQ (reference sequence). The CDR3 spans 13 residues. V trimming: 3 bases; J trimming: 6 bases; junction bases outside the gene matches: 4. This CDR3 is CASSFGRGGEQYF. CDR3 DNA sequence: TGTGCCAGCAGCTTCGGACGGGGGGGCGAGCAGTACTTC.

CDR3: CASSITGGPSYNSPLHF. CDR3 in DNA: TGTGCCAGCAGCATTACAGGGGGCCCCTCCTATAATTCACCCCTCCACTTT. The chain is built from TRBV7-2 and TRBJ1-6; 9 nucleotides line up with TRBD1. Germline V lookup: CDR1 SGHTA, CDR2 FQGNSA. The CDR3 length is 17 residues. The V and J ends lost 5 bases and 0 bases, in that order; junction bases with no gene match: 5.

The rearrangement links TRBV4-1 to TRBJ2-3, with 10 bases fitting TRBD2. Per germline, CDR1 MGHRA and CDR2 YSYEKL. The trim removed 1 base at V and 3 bases at J, leaving 7 bases unmatched. The CDR3 consists of 17 residues. The CDR3 reads CASSQGGPAGGTDTQYF. The CDR3 coding sequence is TGCGCCAGCAGCCAAGGGGGTCCAGCGGGGGGGACAGATACGCAGTATTTT.

This chain connects TRBV5-4 to TRBJ1-4; the D gene is possibly TRBD1 (5 bases). Trimming cost V 0 bases and J 3 bases, with 6 bases left between them. This CDR3 region has 14 residues. The germline CDR1 and CDR2 sequences are SGHNT and YYREEE (reference sequence). The DNA of the CDR3 is TGTGCCAGCAGCTTGGAAGGGGCTAATGAAAAACTGTTTTTT. This gives the protein CASSLEGANEKLFF.

The chain uses TRBV29-1 and TRBJ2-5, with 7 nucleotides matching TRBD1. The germline gives CDR1 SQVTM, CDR2 ANQGSEA. This CDR3 is 13 amino acids long. V shed 8 bases, J shed 1 base, and the junction held 7 bases outside the gene matches. For the CDR3, the DNA is TGCAGCATCGAGGGGGCTCTCCAAGAGACCCAGTACTTC. This gives the protein CSIEGALQETQYF.

The V call is TRBV4-3, the J call TRBJ1-4; D remains unclear. Trimming shortened V by 0 bases and J by 5 bases, and 10 bases separated the two germline ends. CDR1 and CDR2 from the germline V gene are LGHNA and YSLEER. The CDR3 length is 15 residues. The CDR3 DNA reads TGCGCCAGCAGCCAAGATCTAGGTTTAAATGAAAAACTGTTTTTT. This encodes CASSQDLGLNEKLFF.

The chain recombines TRBV5-4 with TRBJ1-1, with D perhaps TRBD1 (6 bases). V lost 4 bases and J 0 bases, leaving 19 bases between the germline ends. This CDR3 contains 17 residues. Germline loops: CDR1 SGHNT, CDR2 YYREEE (reference sequence). CDR3 nucleotides: TGTGCCAGCAGCGTAGGGGGTCGGGGCAACCTGAACACTGAAGCTTTCTTT. This translates into CASSVGGRGNLNTEAFF.

The chain employs TRBV9 and TRBJ2-5, with 7 bases aligning to TRBD1. The CDR3 runs to 14 residues. Losses at the gene ends were 0 bases for V and 2 bases for J; bases not matched to a gene: 1. Germline-derived CDR1 and CDR2 are SGDLS and YYNGEE. The CDR3 spells CASSVGDSQETQYF. CDR3 DNA: TGTGCCAGCAGCGTAGGGGACAGTCAAGAGACCCAGTACTTC. The complete variable domain, with remaining parts taken from reference TRBV9 and TRBJ2-5, reads DSGVTQTPKHLITATGQRVTLRCSPRSGDLSVYWYQQSLDQGLQFLIQYYNGEERAKGNILERFSAQQFPDLHSELNLSSLELGDSALYFCASSVGDSQETQYFGPGTRLLVL.

The genes are TRBV6-1 and TRBJ2-1; the D is unclear. CDR1 is MNHNS, CDR2 SASEGT, per germline. The CDR3 has 15 amino acids. Trimming removed 7 bases at V and 2 bases at J, with 15 bases between. The CDR3 sequence: CASTFRFVPYNEQFF. The DNA for the CDR3 is TGTGCCAGCACCTTTAGATTCGTACCCTACAATGAGCAGTTCTTC.

The gene calls are TRBV30 and TRBJ2-3, with a weak D call TRBD1 (6 bases). The CDR3 has 12 residues. Trimming pared 0 bases from V and 10 bases from J, leaving 11 bases between. Germline lookup yields CDR1 GTSNPN and CDR2 SVGIG (reference sequence). This CDR3 reads CAWSVRGGAQYF. The CDR3 coding sequence is TGTGCCTGGAGTGTACGAGGGGGTGCGCAGTATTTT.

The rearrangement joins TRBV27 to TRBJ1-1, with 10 bases identical to TRBD1. After removal of 0 bases from V and 5 bases from J, the junction contained 3 bases not matched to a gene. The CDR3 spans 15 residues. Germline CDR1 MNHEY, CDR2 SMNVEV (reference sequence). The CDR3 region has the DNA TGTGCCAGCAGTTTATCCGGGACAGGGGAAACTGAAGCTTTCTTT. It codes for CASSLSGTGETEAFF.

The chain uses TRBV19 and TRBJ1-1; D is uncertain. CDR3 length: 18 amino acids. V was pared by 0 bases and J by 0 bases, with 17 bases between. Germline lookup yields CDR1 LNHDA and CDR2 SQIVND (reference sequence). The CDR3, as DNA: TGTGCCAGTAGTATAGATCGTGCTGTGCACTTCATGAACACTGAAGCTTTCTTT. Amino acid sequence: CASSIDRAVHFMNTEAFF.

The rearrangement links TRBV6-1 to TRBJ1-5, with a tentative D call TRBD1 (5 bases). Trimming shortened V by 5 bases and J by 0 bases, and 8 bases separated the two germline ends. Germline CDR1 is MNHNS and CDR2 is SASEGT. The CDR3 has 14 amino acids. The CDR3 bases are TGTGCCAGCAGTCCCGACAGTAGCAATCAGCCCCAGCATTTT. Translated: CASSPDSSNQPQHF.

V gene TRBV6-1 combines with J gene TRBJ1-5; possibly TRBD1 for D (5 bases). The V end lost 4 bases, the J end lost 4 bases, and 14 bases lay between the germline ends. Germline V gene sequence: CDR1 MNHNS, CDR2 SASEGT. The CDR3 is 15 residues long. Written as DNA, the CDR3 is TGTGCCAGCAGTGGACAGTTGGTTTGGAATCAGCCCCAGCATTTT. Translated: CASSGQLVWNQPQHF.

The V call is TRBV7-9, the J call TRBJ1-1, with unresolved D. Germline-derived CDR1 and CDR2 are SEHNR and FQNEAQ (reference sequence). Trimming shortened V by 4 bases and J by 1 base, and 10 bases separated the two germline ends. This CDR3 has 14 amino acids. The CDR3 spells CASSWSNPNTEAFF. CDR3 in DNA: TGTGCCAGCAGCTGGAGTAATCCGAACACTGAAGCTTTCTTT.

The chain uses TRBV25-1 and TRBJ1-6, with D maybe TRBD1 (5 bases). Germline V gene lookup returns CDR1 MGHDK and CDR2 SYGVNS. The CDR3 contains 14 residues. Trimming cost V 3 bases and J 9 bases, with 12 bases left between them. The CDR3 reads CASSDLGAGSPLHF. The CDR3 region has the DNA TGTGCCAGCAGTGATCTTGGGGCCGGTTCACCCCTCCACTTT.